The 23 T cell receptor beta chains reported below all come from one sample, sequenced in a study of TIL therapy for anti-PD-1-resistant metastatic lung cancer. The immunoSEQ assay was v3. Using immunoSEQ multiplex PCR, the repertoire was profiled, and TCRdb retains in-frame clones only, with some absent. The sample comprises about 100,000 clones, roughly two thirds of which are singletons, and approximately 11% rests with the top ten. Indicated time point: pre-treatment sample, taken before nivolumab and TIL therapy. Tumor tissue came from excised metastases, mostly pleural nodules or supraclavicular lymph nodes. The sequences come from tumor tissue, collected at baseline. The source is a person between 30 and 80 years old with non-small cell lung cancer.

V usage is TRBV11-2 and J usage is TRBJ1-4; D perhaps matches TRBD1 (5 bases). This CDR3 is built from 16 residues. The V end was cut by 1 base, the J end by 0 bases, with 9 bases between. Germline CDR1 is SGHAT and CDR2 is FQNNGV. For the CDR3, the DNA is TGTGCCAGCAGCTTAGCAGGGCTCACAACTAATGAAAAACTGTTTTTT. Its protein product is CASSLAGLTTNEKLFF.

This clone was counted between two and nine times. The chain recombines TRBV7-9 with TRBJ2-5, with TRBD1 matching 8 bases. Per the germline V gene, CDR1 is SEHNR and CDR2 is FQNEAQ (reference sequence). V shed 2 bases and J 5 bases; nucleotides not matched to a gene: 4. This CDR3 has 14 amino acids. For the CDR3, the DNA is TGTGCCAGCAGCTTAACCAGGGGGCCCGAGACCCAGTACTTC. Translated: CASSLTRGPETQYF.

This sequence joins TRBV27 and TRBJ1-2; the D is unclear. Germline V gene sequence: CDR1 MNHEY, CDR2 SMNVEV (reference sequence). Trimming took 0 bases from V and 8 from J, leaving 19 bases between them. This CDR3 spans 16 amino acids. DNA for the CDR3: TGTGCCAGCAGTTTATCGGTGGGAGGGCGCCGAGACGGCTACACCTTC. Translation: CASSLSVGGRRDGYTF.

The gene calls are TRBV2 and TRBJ2-2, with 7 bases aligning to TRBD1. The trim removed 6 bases at V and 7 bases at J, leaving 8 bases unmatched. CDR1 and CDR2 (germline): SNHLY, FYNNEI. There are 14 residues in the CDR3. The CDR3 sequence: CASRRDSQSGELFF. CDR3 bases: TGTGCCAGCAGGAGGGACAGTCAGAGCGGGGAGCTGTTTTTT.

V is TRBV5-1 and J is TRBJ1-1; D gene ambiguous. This CDR3 has 16 amino acids. Trimming took 4 bases from V and 1 from J, leaving 17 bases between them. Germline V gives CDR1 SGHRS, CDR2 YFSETQ. DNA of the CDR3: TGCGCCAGCAGCATTAGACCGAAAACCGAGAACACTGAAGCTTTCTTT. It encodes CASSIRPKTENTEAFF.

The V gene is TRBV6-5, the J gene TRBJ2-7; TRBD1 matches 9 bases. V trimming: 7 bases; J trimming: 3 bases; junction bases outside the gene matches: 10. Germline loops: CDR1 MNHEY, CDR2 SVGAGI. This CDR3 is 15 amino acids long. The CDR3 region is CASTKVGQGGYEQYF. In nucleotides, the CDR3 is TGTGCCAGCACCAAAGTGGGACAGGGAGGCTACGAGCAGTACTTC.

The J gene is TRBJ1-2, the V gene TRBV30, with unresolved D. Germline CDR1 GTSNPN, CDR2 SVGIG (reference sequence). This CDR3 has 13 residues. Trimming took 2 bases from V and 7 from J, leaving 14 bases between them. The CDR3 here is CAWSPTERAGYTF. The DNA for the CDR3 is TGTGCCTGGAGTCCTACTGAGAGGGCTGGCTACACCTTC.

V is TRBV19 and J is TRBJ1-4; TRBD1 matches at 8 bases. CDR3 length equals 16 residues. V dropped 6 bases and J dropped 7; count of bases not matched to a gene: 13. The germline CDR1 and CDR2 sequences are LNHDA and SQIVND (reference sequence). CDR3 coding DNA: TGTGCCAGTAGAACTGCCTTCAGGGGGCTCGGTGAAAAACTGTTTTTT. It is translated as CASRTAFRGLGEKLFF.

This clone was picked up a small number of times. The chain employs TRBV13 and TRBJ1-1; D is unresolved. This CDR3 spans 15 amino acids. Germline V lookup: CDR1 PRHDT, CDR2 FYEKMQ (reference sequence). The V and J ends lost 5 bases and 1 base respectively, with 14 bases between them. DNA of the CDR3: TGTGCCAGCAGCCCTCGAAGGGAGTGGAACACTGAAGCTTTCTTT. It translates to CASSPRREWNTEAFF.

This clone was counted only a few times. The chain carries TRBV3-1 (or the pseudogene TRBV3-2) and TRBJ1-5; D gene uncertain. CDR3 length: 12 amino acids. Germline assignment: CDR1 LGHDT and CDR2 YNNKEL (reference sequence). Trimming cost V 5 bases and J 5 bases, with 7 bases left between them. The CDR3 here is CASSAAYQPQHF. In DNA, the CDR3 is TGTGCCAGCAGCGCAGCCTATCAGCCCCAGCATTTT.

V usage is TRBV10-3 and J usage is TRBJ1-5, with D unclear. The germline CDR1 and CDR2 sequences are ENHRY and SYGVKD. CDR3 size: 15 residues. The V end lost 1 base, the J end lost 2 bases, and 9 bases lay between the germline ends. Here the CDR3 reads CAISEWSSGNQPQHF. The CDR3 DNA follows: TGTGCCATCAGTGAGTGGAGTTCGGGCAATCAGCCCCAGCATTTT.

In its sample, this clone was seen a few times. This sequence joins TRBV7-2 and TRBJ1-6, with D hard to call. With 1 base removed from V and 10 bases from J, the gap between germline ends came to 8 bases. CDR3 length equals 13 residues. The germline gives CDR1 SGHTA, CDR2 FQGNSA. The CDR3 nucleotides read TGTGCCAGCAGCTTAGGGCCGGTGTCACCCCTCCACTTT. Amino acids: CASSLGPVSPLHF.

This chain joins TRBV9 and TRBJ2-3, with a weak D call TRBD1 (6 bases). V was trimmed by 4 bases and J by 5 bases, leaving 14 bases between them. The CDR3 consists of 14 residues. From germline, CDR1 is SGDLS and CDR2 YYNGEE. Here the CDR3 reads CASSTELRGDTQYF. CDR3 nucleotides: TGTGCCAGCAGCACCGAACTCAGGGGAGATACGCAGTATTTT.

This chain uses TRBV18 with TRBJ2-1; a possible D gene is TRBD2 (6 bases). The CDR3 has 14 residues. The ends were cut back, 5 bases at V and 8 bases at J, with 16 bases in the middle. Germline V gene lookup returns CDR1 KGHSH and CDR2 LQKENI. The chain's CDR3 is CASSRASDPDEQFF. Written as DNA, the CDR3 is TGTGCCAGCTCAAGGGCTAGCGATCCGGATGAGCAGTTCTTC.

Here the CDR3 DNA reads TGTGCCAGCAGCCTCCGGACCGTCCAAGAGACCCAGTACTTC. It specifies CASSLRTVQETQYF. J is TRBJ2-5 and V is TRBV6-5, with D hard to call. The ends were cut back, 6 bases at V and 1 base at J, with 12 bases in the middle. This CDR3 has 14 amino acids. CDR1 MNHEY and CDR2 SVGAGI come from the germline V gene.

DNA of the CDR3: TGTGCCAGCAACGGGGGAGGGAATCAGCCCCAGCATTTT. Protein sequence: CASNGGGNQPQHF. The V gene is TRBV2, the J gene TRBJ1-5; tentatively, D is TRBD1 (5 bases). This CDR3 spans 13 amino acids. From germline, CDR1 is SNHLY and CDR2 FYNNEI. V lost 7 bases, J lost 4 bases, and 11 bases lay in between.

V is TRBV18 and J is TRBJ1-2; 9 positions agree with TRBD1. The germline gives CDR1 KGHSH, CDR2 LQKENI. The V and J ends lost 3 bases and 2 bases, in that order; junction bases with no gene match: 4. This CDR3 contains 15 residues. CDR3 coding DNA: TGTGCCAGCTCACCGGGACAGGGAAGGAACTATGGCTACACCTTC. Translation: CASSPGQGRNYGYTF.

The chain combines TRBV4-2 with TRBJ2-1; 8 bases match TRBD2. After removal of 2 bases from V and 4 bases from J, the junction contained 7 bases not matched to a gene. From germline, CDR1 is LGHNA and CDR2 YNFKEQ. This CDR3 is built from 16 residues. In DNA form, the CDR3 reads TGTGCCAGCAGCCAATACCCTAGCGGGCAGTACAATGAGCAGTTCTTC. Amino acids: CASSQYPSGQYNEQFF.

The genes are TRBV27 and TRBJ2-7, with 7 bases aligning to TRBD2. Unmatched junction bases numbered 13, after V lost 0 bases and J lost 5 bases. The V gene's germline CDR1 is MNHEY and CDR2 SMNVEV (reference sequence). This CDR3 has 17 amino acids. CDR3 sequence reads: CASSLSWDSREEDEQYF. For the CDR3, the DNA is TGTGCCAGCAGTTTATCGTGGGACTCCCGGGAGGAGGACGAGCAGTACTTC.

This chain joins TRBV19 and TRBJ2-1; 8 nucleotides align to TRBD2. CDR1 and CDR2 from the germline V gene are LNHDA and SQIVND (reference sequence). V dropped 3 bases and J dropped 4; count of bases not matched to a gene: 2. The CDR3 covers 14 residues. The CDR3 DNA reads as TGTGCCAGTAGTATCAAGCGGGGGTACAATGAGCAGTTCTTC. Amino acid sequence: CASSIKRGYNEQFF.

This chain uses TRBV28 with TRBJ1-2, with D perhaps TRBD1 (6 bases). The V and J ends lost 2 bases and 7 bases respectively, with 8 bases between them. The CDR3 contains 12 residues. Germline CDR1 reads MDHEN; CDR2 reads SYDVKM. This chain's CDR3 is CASSLNRAGYTF. The CDR3 DNA reads as TGTGCCAGCAGTTTAAACAGGGCTGGCTACACCTTC.

This chain links TRBV5-6 with TRBJ1-2; D possibly corresponds to TRBD1 (5 bases). Deletions cut 7 bases from V and 4 bases from J, with 11 bases between. The V gene's germline CDR1 is SGHDT and CDR2 YYEEEE. The CDR3 runs to 12 residues. CDR3: CASETGGYGYTF. CDR3 coding DNA: TGTGCCAGCGAAACAGGCGGCTATGGCTACACCTTC. The full variable domain, rest sourced from reference TRBV5-6 and TRBJ1-2, is DAGVTQSPTHLIKTRGQQVTLRCSPKSGHDTVSWYQQALGQGPQFIFQYYEEEERQRGNFPDRFSGHQFPNYSSELNVNALLLGDSALYLCASETGGYGYTFGSGTRLTVV.

The rearrangement links TRBV4-2 to TRBJ2-1, with D possibly being TRBD1 (6 bases). V shed 1 base and J shed 6 bases, with 10 bases lying between them. The CDR3 is made up of 14 amino acids. Germline assignment: CDR1 LGHNA and CDR2 YNFKEQ. In nucleotides, the CDR3 is TGTGCCAGCAGCCAAGTATCACAGGGCAATGAGCAGTTCTTC. Protein product: CASSQVSQGNEQFF.